This T cell receptor (beta chain) was recorded in a study of shared T cell receptors in the human thymus. As for this clone: In the same sample, other DNA sequences code for this CDR3.

Measured with immunoSEQ multiplex PCR; TCRdb has only the in-frame clones, and not every one. The profile covers about 660,000 clones, with roughly 90% appearing a single time and 0.0085% to 0.012% taken by the ten largest. The CDR3 extends over 13 amino acids. The germline V and J ends were trimmed by 3 bases and 5 bases, with 10 bases remaining between them. The germline V gene has CDR1 MDHEN and CDR2 SYDVKM. These data were also filed under a second study, of human thymus T cells. That report notes: Immunologically healthy infants in Finland undergoing congenital heart defect surgery were the donors. It was from resections taken during corrective heart surgery that the thymus tissue came. Thymic as well as blood repertoires seemed to favor certain V and J genes unevenly. Unrelated people showed highly overlapping thymic repertoires, related research reported.

This TCR was recovered from a boy under three years old with a congenital heart defect. J is TRBJ2-5 and V is TRBV28; the D gene is possibly TRBD2 (6 bases). Sequencing was performed on thymocytes. The CDR3 DNA sequence: TGTGCCAGCAGTTTGGGTGGGAGGGAGACCCAGTACTTC. Translated, it gives CASSLGGRETQYF.